The 16 T cell receptor beta chains below were found in one sample sequenced in a study of shared clonotypes between healthy human individuals. Assay used: immunoSEQ multiplex PCR; TCRdb lists only in-frame clones, some missing. The sample lists a few hundred thousand clones; 60% to 80% were seen once. Sequenced: PBMCs. All receptors derive from a woman in her forties in good health. Some clones in this sample may be carry-over from other donors' samples.

V gene TRBV7-9 combines with J gene TRBJ1-3, with D unresolved. The CDR3 is 19 residues long. The germline V gene has CDR1 SEHNR and CDR2 FQNEAQ (reference sequence). V was cut by 5 bases and J by 4 bases, with 27 bases left in between. This CDR3 reads CASSPRPPGSYSLGNTIYF. CDR3 nucleotide sequence: TGTGCCAGCAGCCCTAGACCCCCCGGCAGTTACTCTCTGGGAAACACCATATATTTT. Drawing the rest from reference TRBV7-9 and TRBJ1-3, the complete variable domain is DTGVSQNPRHKITKRGQNVTFRCDPISEHNRLYWYRQTLGQGPEFLTYFQNEAQLEKSRLLSDRFSAERPKGSFSTLEIQRTEQGDSAMYLCASSPRPPGSYSLGNTIYFGEGSWLTVV.

V and J are TRBV2 and TRBJ2-4, with TRBD2 identical over 10 bases. Germline assignment: CDR1 SNHLY and CDR2 FYNNEI. V lost 4 bases and J lost 9; bases outside the gene matches: 9. The length of the CDR3 is 15 residues. The chain's CDR3 is CASSVAGGNLGIQYF. The DNA of the CDR3 is TGTGCCAGCAGTGTAGCGGGAGGAAATCTGGGCATTCAGTACTTC.

CDR3 in DNA: TGCAGCGTTGCGGTCCCTCCGTCCTACAATGAGCAGTTCTTC. This translates into CSVAVPPSYNEQFF. This chain uses TRBV29-1 with TRBJ2-1; D gene unclear. Germline CDR1 is SQVTM and CDR2 is ANQGSEA. The CDR3 runs 14 residues. V lost 4 bases to trimming and J lost 1 base, with 11 bases between them.

The rearrangement joins TRBV2 to TRBJ2-5; D is perhaps TRBD1 (5 bases). V lost 0 bases and J lost 2, with 7 bases in between. Germline assignment: CDR1 SNHLY and CDR2 FYNNEI. CDR3 length equals 14 residues. CDR3 coding DNA: TGTGCCAGCAGTGAAGCTCACAGGCAAGAGACCCAGTACTTC. Protein sequence: CASSEAHRQETQYF.

This clone was recorded only once. The chain carries TRBV2 and TRBJ2-5; 7 nucleotides agree with TRBD2. The CDR3 runs to 14 residues. Looked up from germline, CDR1 is SNHLY and CDR2 is FYNNEI. With 2 bases clipped from V and 4 bases from J, the junction kept 4 bases outside the gene matches. The DNA for the CDR3 is TGTGCCAGCAGTGAACTCGGCGGGAGAGAGACCCAGTACTTC. Its translation is CASSELGGRETQYF.

This clone was observed once. This sequence joins TRBV5-4 and TRBJ2-1, with D hard to call. CDR3 length: 13 residues. Germline V gene sequence: CDR1 SGHNT, CDR2 YYREEE (reference sequence). Trimming took off 1 base at V and 8 bases at J, with 10 bases between the two ends. The DNA for the CDR3 is TGTGCCAGCAGCTTGCTGGTAAGAGATGAGCAGTTCTTC. Its protein is CASSLLVRDEQFF.

Worth noting for this clone: An end of the junction differs from the germline gene, which may be a read error. The CDR3 bases are TGTGCCAGCAGTTTCGACAGACAGGTCGGGTTCTTTAGGTTCTTC. It yields the protein CASSFDRQVGFFRFF. The J gene is TRBJ2-7, the V gene TRBV27; tentatively, D is TRBD1 (6 bases). The V gene's germline CDR1 is MNHEY and CDR2 SMNVEV (reference sequence). The length of the CDR3 is 15 residues.

Notes on this clone: Only one base separates this from a far larger clonotype, so it likely reflects a read error. The CDR3 nucleotides read TGTGCCACCAGCAGAGAGAGGGATTATCGGCCCCAGCATTTT. Its protein product is CATSRERDYRPQHF. The J gene is TRBJ1-5, the V gene TRBV15; D call uncertain. V was clipped by 0 bases and J by 9 bases, with 12 bases between them. Germline CDR1 LNHNV, CDR2 YYDKDF (reference sequence). The CDR3 covers 14 residues.

V gene TRBV15 combines with J gene TRBJ2-5; no clear D gene. Looked up from germline, CDR1 is LNHNV and CDR2 is YYDKDF (reference sequence). The CDR3 consists of 14 residues. The germline V and J ends were trimmed by 1 base and 5 bases, with 11 bases remaining between them. CDR3: CATSRAASGETQYF. DNA of the CDR3: TGTGCCACCAGCAGAGCGGCAAGTGGGGAGACCCAGTACTTC.

About this clone: At the DNA level, this CDR3 is encoded by other sequences in the same sample as well. The chain is built from TRBV7-3 and TRBJ2-1, with D unclear. The germline V and J ends were trimmed by 0 bases and 0 bases, with 6 bases remaining between them. CDR3 size: 15 residues. Germline CDR1 is SGHTA and CDR2 is FQGTGA. The CDR3 sequence is CASSLTGDSYNEQFF. CDR3 bases: TGTGCCAGCAGCTTAACCGGAGACTCCTACAATGAGCAGTTCTTC.

Remarks on this clone: A far larger clone is only one base removed, so a read error is likely. Other DNA sequences in the sample encode the same CDR3. The V gene is TRBV6-5, the J gene TRBJ2-5; D is ambiguous. The DNA end lines up better with TRBJ2-7; the J call may be wrong. Looked up from germline, CDR1 is MNHEY and CDR2 is SVGAGI. This CDR3 is built from 15 residues. This CDR3 reads CASSSPLSAVYEQYF. The CDR3, as DNA: TGTGCCAGCAGTTCCCCCCTCAGCGCCGTCTACGAGCAGTACTTC.

V gene TRBV6-5 combines with J gene TRBJ1-4, with D unclear. Germline assignment: CDR1 MNHEY and CDR2 SVGAGI. V lost 0 bases, J lost 8 bases, and 7 bases lay in between. This CDR3 is 13 amino acids long. The CDR3 sequence is CASSYSRVEKLFF. The DNA of the CDR3 is TGTGCCAGCAGTTACTCGAGAGTAGAAAAACTGTTTTTT.

In this sample, this clone turned up a few times. V is TRBV7-9 and J is TRBJ2-7; 7 nucleotides match TRBD1. J was trimmed by 3 bases and V by 5 bases; bases with no gene match: 16. Germline V gene sequence: CDR1 SEHNR, CDR2 FQNEAQ (reference sequence). This CDR3 is 17 amino acids long. The CDR3 here is CASSPRSGQESYYEQYF. In DNA, the CDR3 is TGTGCCAGCAGCCCCCGCAGCGGACAGGAATCTTACTACGAGCAGTACTTC.

This chain joins TRBV5-4 and TRBJ2-5; TRBD2 matches at 8 bases. Germline V lookup: CDR1 SGHNT, CDR2 YYREEE (reference sequence). V shed 4 bases and J 1 base; nucleotides not matched to a gene: 3. The CDR3 sequence is 14 residues long. The CDR3 loop is CASSPTSAQETQYF. The CDR3 coding sequence is TGTGCCAGCAGCCCGACTAGCGCCCAAGAGACCCAGTACTTC. Combining the CDR3 with reference TRBV5-4 and TRBJ2-5 gives the whole variable domain ETGVTQSPTHLIKTRGQQVTLRCSSQSGHNTVSWYQQALGQGPQFIFQYYREEENGRGNFPPRFSGLQFPNYSSELNVNALELDDSALYLCASSPTSAQETQYFGPGTRLLVL.

V and J are TRBV11-2 and TRBJ1-1; D call uncertain. The CDR3 spans 13 residues. Germline V gene lookup returns CDR1 SGHAT and CDR2 FQNNGV. With 0 bases removed from V and 10 bases from J, the gap between germline ends came to 12 bases. The CDR3 reads CASSLDAGLGAFF. The CDR3 DNA reads TGTGCCAGCAGCTTAGATGCAGGTTTGGGAGCTTTCTTT.

Comment on this clone: Germline is not matched at one junction end, which may reflect a read error. V and J are TRBV4-3 and TRBJ2-7, with 7 bases matching TRBD2. The CDR3 sequence is 18 residues long. Per the germline V gene, CDR1 is LGHNA and CDR2 is YSLEER. CDR3 protein: CASSEERPSGLNYQEQYF. DNA of the CDR3: TGCGCCAGCAGCGAAGAGCGGCCTAGCGGCCTCAATTATCAGGAGCAGTACTTC.